The 16 T cell receptor beta chains in this list originate from one sample, sequenced in a study of CD8 T cells in Susac syndrome. With random hexamers, 0.5 to 1 ug RNA was reverse transcribed. TCRdb reprocessed the immunoSEQ multiplex PCR reads with MiXCR, giving one entry per CDR3 protein. The repertoire holds about 150,000 distinct CDR3 sequences, with 95% as singletons. The material sequenced was CD4+ T cells from PBMCs. Receptors were obtained from a human donor with Susac syndrome.

This rearrangement joins TRBV10-3 to TRBJ1-2, with 7 positions matching TRBD1. Germline CDR1 reads ENHRY; CDR2 reads SYGVKD. Trimming took 6 bases from V and 8 from J; bases not matched to a gene: 9. This CDR3 has 13 residues. The CDR3 DNA reads TGTGCCATCAGCCTGACAGGGTTAGTAGGCTACACCTTC. It specifies CAISLTGLVGYTF.

This clonotype occurred once. J is TRBJ2-5 and V is TRBV27, with D possibly matching TRBD2 (5 bases). The CDR3 covers 14 residues. Trimming removed 5 bases at V and 7 bases at J, with 17 bases between. Germline loops: CDR1 MNHEY, CDR2 SMNVEV (reference sequence). CDR3 sequence reads: CASSPSRLAGTQYF. The CDR3 nucleotides are TGTGCCAGCAGTCCCTCGAGGCTAGCCGGGACCCAGTACTTC.

The chain uses TRBV20-1 and TRBJ2-6, with D uncertain. The V end lost 3 bases, the J end lost 2 bases, and 5 bases lay between the germline ends. Germline-derived CDR1 and CDR2 are DFQATT and SNEGSKA (reference sequence). The CDR3 covers 13 residues. CDR3 sequence reads: CSARRPGANVLTF. The CDR3 DNA is TGCAGTGCTAGGCGCCCTGGGGCCAACGTCCTGACTTTC.

The sample holds one count of this clonotype. The chain employs TRBV2 and TRBJ2-5, with D tentatively TRBD1 or TRBD2 (5 bases each). Per germline, CDR1 SNHLY and CDR2 FYNNEI. The CDR3 contains 15 residues. Trimming removed 6 bases at V and 0 bases at J, with 14 bases between. The CDR3 DNA reads as TGTGCCAGCAGGGCCATCGGGGCGTACCAAGAGACCCAGTACTTC. Translating gives CASRAIGAYQETQYF.

The gene calls are TRBV3-1 and TRBJ1-1; no firm D call. Germline loops: CDR1 LGHDT, CDR2 YNNKEL (reference sequence). V was pared by 3 bases and J by 0 bases, with 8 bases between. The CDR3 length is 14 residues. The CDR3 DNA follows: TGTGCCAGCAGCCAGCGAGGGATGAACACTGAAGCTTTCTTT. This encodes CASSQRGMNTEAFF.

Note on this clonotype: Mismatch with germline at one junction end may stem from a read error. The chain couples TRBV2 to TRBJ2-7, with D perhaps matching TRBD1 (7 bases). The germline CDR1 and CDR2 sequences are SNHLY and FYNNEI. The CDR3 consists of 12 residues. The CDR3 region is CASSEEEGTEVF. In DNA form, the CDR3 reads TGTGCCAGCAGTGAAGAGGAGGGGACAGAGGTATTC.

The chain joins TRBV5-1 to TRBJ2-1; D unclear. CDR3 size: 15 residues. Germline V gene data show CDR1 as SGHRS and CDR2 as YFSETQ. Trimming left V 2 bases short and J 0 bases short, with 9 bases between. CDR3 nucleotide sequence: TGCGCCAGCAGCTTTTCCCAGAGCTCCTACAATGAGCAGTTCTTC. Protein: CASSFSQSSYNEQFF.

The genes are TRBV18 and TRBJ2-7; 9 nucleotides line up with TRBD1. The CDR3 length is 16 residues. CDR1 and CDR2 from the germline V gene are KGHSH and LQKENI. V shed 0 bases, J shed 3 bases, and the junction held 6 bases outside the gene matches. The CDR3 coding sequence is TGTGCCAGCTCACCACCTAGTAGACAGGGGGTCTACGAGCAGTACTTC. It specifies CASSPPSRQGVYEQYF. The full variable domain, in which reference TRBV18 and TRBJ2-7 provide the parts outside the CDR3, is NAGVMQNPRHLVRRRGQEARLRCSPMKGHSHVYWYRQLPEEGLKFMVYLQKENIIDESGMPKERFSAEFPKEGPSILRIQQVVRGDSAAYFCASSPPSRQGVYEQYFGPGTRLTVT.

This chain connects TRBV12-3 or TRBV12-4 to TRBJ2-4; 7 nucleotides agree with TRBD1. This CDR3 is built from 14 residues. Trimming removed 7 bases from V and 3 bases from J; junction bases left unmatched: 6. CDR3 DNA: TGTGCCAGCACCAAAACAGGGGACAAAAACATTCAGTACTTC. Amino acid sequence: CASTKTGDKNIQYF.

The chain employs TRBV29-1 and TRBJ1-4; a possible D gene is TRBD1 (5 bases). The V end lost 7 bases, the J end lost 12 bases, and 18 bases lay between the germline ends. Looked up from germline, CDR1 is SQVTM and CDR2 is ANQGSEA. This CDR3 contains 12 residues. CDR3 sequence: CSGGTLGTELFF. As DNA, the CDR3 is TGCAGCGGGGGGACGCTGGGTACGGAACTGTTTTTT.

The chain uses TRBV29-1 and TRBJ2-5; TRBD1 aligns across 7 bases. Germline V gene data show CDR1 as SQVTM and CDR2 as ANQGSEA. The trim removed 7 bases at V and 5 bases at J, leaving 10 bases unmatched. This CDR3 has 13 amino acids. The CDR3 protein is CSGAYRGMETQYF. CDR3 nucleotides: TGCAGCGGAGCCTACAGGGGAATGGAGACCCAGTACTTC.

V gene TRBV3-1 combines with J gene TRBJ2-5, with D perhaps assigned TRBD1 or TRBD2 (5 bases each). From germline, CDR1 is LGHDT and CDR2 YNNKEL (reference sequence). The ends were cut back, 1 base at V and 2 bases at J, with 11 bases in the middle. CDR3 size: 15 residues. CDR3 coding DNA: TGTGCCAGCAGCCAAGGTTTTGGGGGACAAGAGACCCAGTACTTC. It specifies CASSQGFGGQETQYF.

The genes are TRBV20-1 and TRBJ2-1; no firm D call. The germline V gene encodes CDR1 DFQATT and CDR2 SNEGSKA (reference sequence). The CDR3 length is 10 residues. V was trimmed by 3 bases and J by 5 bases, leaving 2 bases between them. The CDR3, as DNA: TGCAGTGCTAGCAACAATGAGCAGTTCTTC. As protein: CSASNNEQFF.

The genes are TRBV4-2 and TRBJ2-1; D may correspond to TRBD1 or TRBD2 (5 bases each). The germline V and J ends were trimmed by 3 bases and 7 bases, with 19 bases remaining between them. This CDR3 comprises 16 residues. Germline V gene sequence: CDR1 LGHNA, CDR2 YNFKEQ. The CDR3 sequence is CASSHTSERGRNEQFF. Here the CDR3 DNA reads TGTGCCAGCAGCCACACATCAGAGAGGGGCAGGAATGAGCAGTTCTTC.

V and J are TRBV7-2 and TRBJ2-7, with 8 bases matching TRBD2. The CDR3 length is 15 residues. Trimming at V came to 2 bases and at J to 2 bases, leaving 5 bases not matched to a gene. The germline V gene has CDR1 SGHTA and CDR2 FQGNSA. CDR3 nucleotide sequence: TGTGCCAGCAGCTTATATCGGGGGGGGGCCTACGAGCAGTACTTC. Amino acids: CASSLYRGGAYEQYF.

This chain connects TRBV20-1 to TRBJ1-4; 8 bases match TRBD1. There are 13 residues in the CDR3. Looked up from germline, CDR1 is DFQATT and CDR2 is SNEGSKA (reference sequence). Trimming took 8 bases from V and 9 from J; bases not matched to a gene: 11. In DNA, the CDR3 is TGCAGTTCTCCCAGGGGGCTTCGGAAAAAACTGTTTTTT. Protein sequence: CSSPRGLRKKLFF.